This is a list of T cell receptor beta chains from one sample in a study of technical replicates of blood from a few donors. TCRdb's table, derived via immunoSEQ multiplex PCR, lists solely in-frame clones and lacks some. The sample includes more than 65,000 clones, 90% to 95% of them seen just once. Specimen: T cells isolated from PBMCs. The receptors derive from a human donor in good health. Both conserved end residues are part of each CDR3. Each record gives: V gene, clone size, J gene, D gene, CDR3 DNA, CDR3 protein. D genes are given only for firm matches. The listing skips clone size in some rows; elsewhere it reads once, few, many or a size class.

TRBV19	once	TRBJ2-7	.	TGTGCCAGTAGTAATGAGGGCAGCTCCTACGAGCAGTACTTC	CASSNEGSSYEQYF
TRBV27	few	TRBJ2-1	TRBD2	TGTGCCAGCAGTCCCCTAGCGGGAGAGGGGAATGAGCAGTTCTTC	CASSPLAGEGNEQFF
TRBV11-3	.	TRBJ2-7	.	TGTGCCAGCAGCTTAGTCCCAGGGGCGGACGAGCAGTACTTC	CASSLVPGADEQYF
TRBV5-4	once	TRBJ2-7	TRBD2	TGTGCCAGCAGCGCCGGGACTAGCGGGAGCTGGGGCTACGAGCAGTACTTC	CASSAGTSGSWGYEQYF
TRBV6-6	.	TRBJ2-5	.	TGTGCCAGCAGTCGACCCCCAAGCGAAGAGACCCAGTACTTC	CASSRPPSEETQYF
TRBV5-4	.	TRBJ1-2	.	TGTGCCAGCAGCTTGGGAGGGAACTATGGCTACACCTTC	CASSLGGNYGYTF
TRBV9	.	TRBJ1-5	TRBD1	TGTGCCAGCAGCGCCGGGACAGGGCGATACAATCAGCCCCAGCATTTT	CASSAGTGRYNQPQHF
TRBV13	once	TRBJ2-2	.	TGTGCCAGCAGTTCCATAGACACCGGGGAGCTGTTTTTT	CASSSIDTGELFF
TRBV2	.	TRBJ1-4	.	TGTGCCAGCAGTGCCGAGGGCCGAGAAAAACTGTTTTTT	CASSAEGREKLFF
TRBV6-4	.	TRBJ2-1	TRBD2	TGTGCCAGCAGTGATCCTGCGGGAGGATCCAATGAGCAGTTCTTC	CASSDPAGGSNEQFF
TRBV6-5	.	TRBJ2-1	.	TGTGCCAGCAGTTACCAAGCATACAATGAGCAGTTCTTC	CASSYQAYNEQFF
TRBV11-2	.	TRBJ2-7	.	TGTGCCAGCAGCTCTCCGGGACTTTACGAGCAGTACTTC	CASSSPGLYEQYF
TRBV27	.	TRBJ2-3	TRBD2	TGTGCCAGCAGCTTTAGCGGGAGAAGAGGAGATACGCAGTATTTT	CASSFSGRRGDTQYF
TRBV9	.	TRBJ2-2	TRBD1	TGTGCCAGCTCCGGACAGGGGTACACCGGGGAGCTGTTTTTT	CASSGQGYTGELFF
TRBV30	.	TRBJ2-1	TRBD2	TGTGCCTGGAGTGTACGAAAAAATGGCGGGAGGGCCCTTTTGGTTGAGCAGTTCTTC	CAWSVRKNGGRALLVEQFF
TRBV7-9	once	TRBJ2-1	TRBD2	TGTGCCAGCAGCATTAGCGGGAGTGGGTCCAATGAGCAGTTCTTC	CASSISGSGSNEQFF
TRBV27	.	TRBJ1-4	TRBD1	TGTGCCAGCAGCCCACTAACAGGGGGTAGAGAAAAACTGTTTTTT	CASSPLTGGREKLFF
TRBV6-6	.	TRBJ2-1	TRBD2	TGTGCCAGCAGTTTAGCGGGAGGGCCAAATGAGCAGTTCTTC	CASSLAGGPNEQFF
TRBV7-2	.	TRBJ2-1	TRBD2	TGTGCCAGCAGCTTAGAAGGGACTAGCGGGAGGGCCAAAGAGCAGTTCTTC	CASSLEGTSGRAKEQFF
TRBV5-1	.	TRBJ2-1	.	TGCGCCAGCAGCCCACAGGGTTATCGGTTCAATGAGCAGTTCTTC	CASSPQGYRFNEQFF
TRBV19	.	TRBJ2-7	.	TGTGCCAGTTTTTACCCGGGCGAGCAGTACTTC	CASFYPGEQYF
TRBV6-6	.	TRBJ2-7	.	TGTGCCAGCAGTTACTCGGACAACGAGCAGTACTTC	CASSYSDNEQYF
TRBV6-1	.	TRBJ2-7	TRBD2	TGTGCCAGCAGTGACTTAGTGACTAGCGGGAACACCTACGAGCAGTACTTC	CASSDLVTSGNTYEQYF
TRBV4-3	.	TRBJ1-5	TRBD1	TGCGCCAGCAGCCAGTATACAGGGGGGGATAATCAGCCCCAGCATTTT	CASSQYTGGDNQPQHF
TRBV4-2	.	TRBJ2-2	.	TGTGCCAGCAGCCAAGACGACAGTTACTTCACCGGGGAGCTGTTTTTT	CASSQDDSYFTGELFF
TRBV7-9	.	TRBJ2-1	.	TGTGCCAGCAGCTTAGCAGGGGTTAATGAGCAGTTCTTC	CASSLAGVNEQFF
TRBV25-1	.	TRBJ2-7	TRBD2	TGTGCCAGCAGGACTAGCGGGATCTACGAGCAGTACTTC	CASRTSGIYEQYF
TRBV18	.	TRBJ2-3	.	TGTGCCAGCTCACTCGGGCAGGGTAGCACAGATACGCAGTATTTT	CASSLGQGSTDTQYF
TRBV6-1	.	TRBJ2-7	TRBD2	TGTGCCAGCAGCGAAAGCGGGAGAACGGGTGAGCAGTACTTC	CASSESGRTGEQYF
TRBV7-7	.	TRBJ2-7	.	TGTGCTAGCAGCTTAACAGGGAAGAACGGGCAGTACTTC	CASSLTGKNGQYF
TRBV6-5	.	TRBJ1-1	TRBD1	TGTGCCAGCAGTCCGACAGGGGACACTGAAGCTTTCTTT	CASSPTGDTEAFF